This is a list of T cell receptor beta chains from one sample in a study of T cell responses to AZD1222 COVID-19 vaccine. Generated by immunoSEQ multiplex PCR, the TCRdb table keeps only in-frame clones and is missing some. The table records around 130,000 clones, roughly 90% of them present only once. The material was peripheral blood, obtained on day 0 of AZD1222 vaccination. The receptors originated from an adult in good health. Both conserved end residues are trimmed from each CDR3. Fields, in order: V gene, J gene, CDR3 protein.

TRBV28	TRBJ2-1	ASRGTGTPNEQF
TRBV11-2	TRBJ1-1	ASSLIPGGTEAF
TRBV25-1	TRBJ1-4	ASSARGINEKLF
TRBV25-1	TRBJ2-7	ASSGRDRGPTYEQY
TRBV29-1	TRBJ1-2	STEGQYGYT
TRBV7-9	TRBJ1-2	ASAREAGYGYT
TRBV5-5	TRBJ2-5	ASRYLGSYQETQY
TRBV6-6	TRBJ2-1	ASSHRTGTSGMGSYNEQF
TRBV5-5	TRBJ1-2	ASSLTPLDGYT
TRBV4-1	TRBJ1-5	ASSPGRIGNQPQH
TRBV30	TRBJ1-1	AWSKGKGYTEAF
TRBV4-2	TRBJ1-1	ASSPGRGQVTEAF
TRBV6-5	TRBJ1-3	ASSAVTGNTIY
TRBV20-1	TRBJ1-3	SASGRGPSSGNTIY
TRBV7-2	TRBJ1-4	ASSLAADRGIEKLF